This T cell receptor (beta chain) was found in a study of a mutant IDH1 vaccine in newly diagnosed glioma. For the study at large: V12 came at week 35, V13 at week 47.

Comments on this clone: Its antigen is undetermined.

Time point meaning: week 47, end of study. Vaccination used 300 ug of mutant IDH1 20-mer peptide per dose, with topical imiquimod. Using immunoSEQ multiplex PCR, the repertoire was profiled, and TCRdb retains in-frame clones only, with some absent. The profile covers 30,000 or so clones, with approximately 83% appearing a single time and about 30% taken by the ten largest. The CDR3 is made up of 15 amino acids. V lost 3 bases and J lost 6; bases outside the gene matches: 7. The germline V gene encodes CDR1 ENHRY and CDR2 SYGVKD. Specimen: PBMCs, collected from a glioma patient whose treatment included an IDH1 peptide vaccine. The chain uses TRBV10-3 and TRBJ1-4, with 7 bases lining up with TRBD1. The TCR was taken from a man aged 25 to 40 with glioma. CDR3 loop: CAISDRGSRDEKLFF. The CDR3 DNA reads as TGTGCCATCAGTGACAGGGGGAGTCGTGATGAAAAACTGTTTTTT.